What follows are 23 T cell receptor beta chains derived from one specimen sequenced in a study of T cell responses to AZD1222 COVID-19 vaccine. Clones were sequenced by immunoSEQ multiplex PCR, and TCRdb holds only the in-frame ones, with some missing. Of 150,000 to 200,000 clones listed, 94% are singletons. This sample comprised peripheral blood, obtained on day 0 of AZD1222 vaccination. The receptors here all came from an adult in good health.

The chain is built from TRBV14 and TRBJ1-1, with 11 bases that match TRBD1. The CDR3 spans 22 residues. V lost 0 bases and J lost 0; bases outside the gene matches: 18. In germline, CDR1 is SGHDN, CDR2 FVKESK. The DNA of the CDR3 is TGTGCCAGCAGCCAAGATATACGAGGACAGGGGGCCCTGGATGGGATGAACACTGAAGCTTTCTTT. It encodes CASSQDIRGQGALDGMNTEAFF.

The rearrangement links TRBV29-1 to TRBJ1-1, with 8 positions matching TRBD1. V trimming: 5 bases; J trimming: 2 bases; junction bases outside the gene matches: 13. CDR3 length: 16 residues. CDR1 SQVTM and CDR2 ANQGSEA come from the germline V gene. The CDR3 DNA reads TGCAGCGTTTCTACCCGGACAGGGACCTACAACACTGAAGCTTTCTTT. This sequence encodes CSVSTRTGTYNTEAFF.

The chain's CDR3 is CASSLTPLGHVRGSPLHF. CDR3 nucleotides: TGTGCCAGCAGTTTAACCCCTTTGGGACACGTCAGGGGTTCACCCCTCCACTTT. V gene TRBV27 combines with J gene TRBJ1-6, with a tentative D call TRBD1 (6 bases). Germline loops: CDR1 MNHEY, CDR2 SMNVEV (reference sequence). CDR3 length: 18 residues. With 2 bases removed from V and 9 bases from J, the gap between germline ends came to 23 bases.

The gene calls are TRBV29-1 and TRBJ1-4; perhaps TRBD1 as D (5 bases). The CDR3 loop spans 13 amino acids. The V and J ends lost 3 bases and 7 bases respectively, with 12 bases between them. Germline-derived CDR1 and CDR2 are SQVTM and ANQGSEA. The CDR3 coding sequence is TGCAGCGTTGATCGGGGCCGGGGTGAAAAACTGTTTTTT. Its translation: CSVDRGRGEKLFF.

The V and J genes are TRBV6-5 and TRBJ1-2, with a tentative D call TRBD1 (5 bases). Trimming took off 10 bases at V and 5 bases at J, with 14 bases between the two ends. Germline V gene lookup returns CDR1 MNHEY and CDR2 SVGAGI. This CDR3 region has 12 residues. CDR3 nucleotides: TGTGCCACCCAGGGTTCGGGATATGGCTACACCTTC. Translation gives CATQGSGYGYTF.

The chain combines TRBV5-5 with TRBJ1-2; tentative D call: TRBD1 (6 bases). CDR3 length: 17 residues. Germline CDR1 SGHKS, CDR2 YYEKEE (reference sequence). Trimming removed 1 base at V and 4 bases at J, with 20 bases between. CDR3 sequence: CASSLKVDAGEGYGYTF. DNA for the CDR3: TGTGCCAGCAGCTTGAAGGTTGACGCAGGGGAGGGCTATGGCTACACCTTC.

The chain links TRBV10-1 to TRBJ1-1; D is perhaps TRBD1 (5 bases). V was cut by 6 bases and J by 3 bases, with 23 bases left in between. From germline, CDR1 is WNHNN and CDR2 SYGVQD (reference sequence). The length of the CDR3 is 17 residues. CDR3 sequence (DNA): TGCGCCAGCAGCCCCTGGGGCCAAGGGCTCGAGGACACTGAAGCTTTCTTT. This gives the protein CASSPWGQGLEDTEAFF.

The chain links TRBV27 to TRBJ2-7, with 7 bases aligning to TRBD1. Germline trimming cut 6 bases from V and 2 bases from J; bases unmatched to any gene: 13. Looked up from germline, CDR1 is MNHEY and CDR2 is SMNVEV (reference sequence). The CDR3 runs 16 residues. In DNA form, the CDR3 reads TGTGCCAGCAGGATATCCGGGACAGCCTTTACCTACGAGCAGTACTTC. It codes for CASRISGTAFTYEQYF.

The chain employs TRBV12-5 and TRBJ2-2; D unclear. This CDR3 is built from 14 residues. Germline V gene sequence: CDR1 LGHNT, CDR2 FRNRAP. V lost 2 bases and J 7 bases, leaving 11 bases between the germline ends. CDR3 DNA sequence: TGTGCTAGTGGTTTGTCGCTCCGGGTCGGGGAGCTGTTTTTT. It yields the protein CASGLSLRVGELFF.

The V gene is TRBV7-3, the J gene TRBJ2-5; 8 nucleotides match TRBD1. The CDR3 consists of 14 residues. J gave up 5 bases and V 5 bases, and 7 bases lay outside the gene matches. CDR1 is SGHTA and CDR2 is FQGTGA in the germline V gene. The CDR3 nucleotides read TGTGCCAGCAGCCCAGACAGGGGAAGTGAGACCCAGTACTTC. Its protein product is CASSPDRGSETQYF.

V and J are TRBV11-3 and TRBJ2-3; TRBD2 matches 11 bases. This CDR3 region has 15 residues. V shed 5 bases, J shed 1 base, and the junction held 2 bases outside the gene matches. CDR1 and CDR2 from the germline V gene are SGHNT and YENEEA. CDR3: CASSMGLAGTDTQYF. For the CDR3, the DNA is TGTGCCAGCAGCATGGGACTAGCGGGCACAGATACGCAGTATTTT. The full variable domain, with the rest looked up from reference TRBV11-3 and TRBJ2-3, is EAGVVQSPRYKIIEKKQPVAFWCNPISGHNTLYWYLQNLGQGPELLIRYENEEAVDDSQLPKDRFSAERLKGVDSTLKIQPAELGDSAVYLCASSMGLAGTDTQYFGPGTRLTVL.

The J gene is TRBJ1-5, the V gene TRBV28; 9 positions match TRBD1. The CDR3 loop spans 14 amino acids. The ends lost 4 bases at V and 7 bases at J; junction bases unmatched: 5. In germline, CDR1 is MDHEN, CDR2 SYDVKM. For the CDR3, the DNA is TGTGCCAGCAGTTCCGGGACAGGGTTACAGCCCCAGCATTTT. Translating gives CASSSGTGLQPQHF. Full variable domain (remainder filled in from reference TRBV28 and TRBJ1-5): DVKVTQSSRYLVKRTGEKVFLECVQDMDHENMFWYRQDPGLGLRLIYFSYDVKMKEKGDIPEGYSVSREKKERFSLILESASTNQTSMYLCASSSGTGLQPQHFGDGTRLSIL.

The chain is built from TRBV5-4 and TRBJ1-1, with 7 bases matching TRBD1. The germline V gene encodes CDR1 SGHNT and CDR2 YYREEE (reference sequence). Trimming took 4 bases from V and 5 from J; bases not matched to a gene: 8. CDR3 length equals 14 residues. This CDR3 is CASSRQGGRTEAFF. The CDR3 DNA reads as TGTGCCAGCAGCCGGCAGGGGGGGAGAACTGAAGCTTTCTTT.

This rearrangement joins TRBV28 to TRBJ1-1; a possible D gene is TRBD1 (6 bases). From germline, CDR1 is MDHEN and CDR2 SYDVKM. V lost 5 bases and J 12 bases, leaving 16 bases between the germline ends. The CDR3 extends over 12 amino acids. The CDR3 loop reads CASSLLGGASFF. For the CDR3, the DNA is TGTGCCAGCAGTCTCCTTGGGGGCGCATCTTTCTTT. Full variable domain (rest looked up from reference TRBV28 and TRBJ1-1): DVKVTQSSRYLVKRTGEKVFLECVQDMDHENMFWYRQDPGLGLRLIYFSYDVKMKEKGDIPEGYSVSREKKERFSLILESASTNQTSMYLCASSLLGGASFFGQGTRLTVV.

The chain carries TRBV5-1 and TRBJ1-2; D ambiguous. The V end was cut by 2 bases, the J end by 4 bases, with 18 bases between. Germline CDR1 SGHRS, CDR2 YFSETQ. CDR3 size: 16 residues. The CDR3, as DNA: TGCGCCAGCAGCTTTAACGAGGTTCAGTCCCGCTATGGCTACACCTTC. It translates to CASSFNEVQSRYGYTF.

CDR3 in amino acids: CAISAKLQGDYGYTF. Here the CDR3 DNA reads TGTGCCATCAGTGCCAAATTACAGGGTGACTATGGCTACACCTTC. J is TRBJ1-2 and V is TRBV10-3; maybe TRBD1 (6 bases). The CDR3 has 15 residues. Germline V gene lookup returns CDR1 ENHRY and CDR2 SYGVKD. Trimming left V 4 bases short and J 3 bases short, with 15 bases between.

The rearrangement joins TRBV12-3 or TRBV12-4 to TRBJ1-1, with 8 bases lining up with TRBD1. J was trimmed by 11 bases and V by 6 bases; bases with no gene match: 8. The CDR3 loop spans 12 amino acids. In DNA form, the CDR3 reads TGTGCCAGCAGGGCCGGACAGGGAAGGGCTTTCTTT. Translated, it gives CASRAGQGRAFF.

The chain is built from TRBV5-5 and TRBJ1-2; D not resolved. The V end lost 1 base, the J end lost 8 bases, and 15 bases lay between the germline ends. The CDR3 consists of 14 residues. The germline V gene has CDR1 SGHKS and CDR2 YYEKEE (reference sequence). This chain's CDR3 is CASSLQRRVGGYTF. The CDR3 DNA is TGTGCCAGCAGCTTGCAGCGGCGGGTAGGAGGCTACACCTTC.

This CDR3 reads CASSQETPNSPLHF. The CDR3 region has the DNA TGTGCCAGCAGCCAAGAGACCCCAAATTCACCCCTCCACTTT. The chain has TRBV14 and TRBJ1-6; D is uncertain. This CDR3 has 14 residues. Between the trimmed V and J ends, which lost 0 bases and 7 bases, there was a span of 7 bases. Germline CDR1 SGHDN, CDR2 FVKESK.

The V and J genes are TRBV19 and TRBJ1-5; D is perhaps TRBD1 (5 bases). Germline V CDR1 and CDR2: LNHDA, SQIVND (reference sequence). Trimming took off 1 base at V and 2 bases at J, with 15 bases between the two ends. The CDR3 is made up of 17 amino acids. CDR3 nucleotide sequence: TGTGCCAGTAGTATAGCGACACGCGGGGGGGGCAATCAGCCCCAGCATTTT. It translates to CASSIATRGGGNQPQHF.

The V gene is TRBV19, the J gene TRBJ1-2, with 9 positions matching TRBD1. Germline V gene lookup returns CDR1 LNHDA and CDR2 SQIVND (reference sequence). The CDR3 covers 14 residues. J lost 2 bases, V lost 5 bases, and 3 bases had no gene match. CDR3 sequence reads: CASSPGTGNYGYTF. CDR3 in DNA: TGTGCCAGTAGTCCCGGGACAGGGAACTATGGCTACACCTTC.

The chain is built from TRBV30 and TRBJ1-3; D is unclear. This CDR3 has 15 amino acids. Germline V gene lookup returns CDR1 GTSNPN and CDR2 SVGIG (reference sequence). The V gene lost 1 base and the J gene lost 2 bases, with 12 bases spanning the gap. This CDR3 reads CAWSDPRQAGNTIYF. The CDR3 DNA follows: TGTGCCTGGAGTGACCCGCGGCAGGCTGGAAACACCATATATTTT.

The rearrangement uses TRBV4-1 and TRBJ2-4; D possibly corresponds to TRBD2 (6 bases). The CDR3 has 18 residues. The V gene lost 3 bases and the J gene lost 0 bases, with 18 bases spanning the gap. The V gene's germline CDR1 is MGHRA and CDR2 YSYEKL. DNA of the CDR3: TGCGCCAGCAGCCAGGGGCCAGCGGGTGGACTAGCCAAAAACATTCAGTACTTC. This gives the protein CASSQGPAGGLAKNIQYF.